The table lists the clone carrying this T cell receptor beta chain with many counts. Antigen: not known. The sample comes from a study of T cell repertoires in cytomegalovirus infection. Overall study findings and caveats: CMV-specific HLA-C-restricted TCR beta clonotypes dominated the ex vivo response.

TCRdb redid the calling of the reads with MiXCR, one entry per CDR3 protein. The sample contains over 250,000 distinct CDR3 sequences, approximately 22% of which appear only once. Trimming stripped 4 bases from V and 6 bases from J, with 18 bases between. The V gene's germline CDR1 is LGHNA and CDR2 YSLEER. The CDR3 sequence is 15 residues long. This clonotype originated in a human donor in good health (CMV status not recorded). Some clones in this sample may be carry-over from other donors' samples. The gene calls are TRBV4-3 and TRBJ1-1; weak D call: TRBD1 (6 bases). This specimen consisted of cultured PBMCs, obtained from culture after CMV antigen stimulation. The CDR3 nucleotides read TGCGCCAGCAGCCCGCATGGGGGGGCTGTGGCTGAAGCTTTCTTT. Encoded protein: CASSPHGGAVAEAFF.